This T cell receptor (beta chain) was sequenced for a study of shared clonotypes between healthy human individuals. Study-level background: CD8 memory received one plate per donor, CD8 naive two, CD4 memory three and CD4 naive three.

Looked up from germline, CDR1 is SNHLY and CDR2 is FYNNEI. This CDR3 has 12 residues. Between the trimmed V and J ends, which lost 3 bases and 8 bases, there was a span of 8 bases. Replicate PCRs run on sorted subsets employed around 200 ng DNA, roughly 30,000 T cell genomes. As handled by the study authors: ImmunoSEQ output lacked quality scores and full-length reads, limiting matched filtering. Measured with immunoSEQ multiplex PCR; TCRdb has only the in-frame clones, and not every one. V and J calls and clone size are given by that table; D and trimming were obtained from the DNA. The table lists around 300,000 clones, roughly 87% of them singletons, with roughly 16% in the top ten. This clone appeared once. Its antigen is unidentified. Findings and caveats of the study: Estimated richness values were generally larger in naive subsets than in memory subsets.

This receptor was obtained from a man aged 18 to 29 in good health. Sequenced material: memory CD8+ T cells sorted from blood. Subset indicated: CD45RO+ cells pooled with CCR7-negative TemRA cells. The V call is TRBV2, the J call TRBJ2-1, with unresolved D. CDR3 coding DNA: TGTGCCAGCAGTGATCGTTTCGATGAGCAGTTCTTC. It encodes CASSDRFDEQFF.